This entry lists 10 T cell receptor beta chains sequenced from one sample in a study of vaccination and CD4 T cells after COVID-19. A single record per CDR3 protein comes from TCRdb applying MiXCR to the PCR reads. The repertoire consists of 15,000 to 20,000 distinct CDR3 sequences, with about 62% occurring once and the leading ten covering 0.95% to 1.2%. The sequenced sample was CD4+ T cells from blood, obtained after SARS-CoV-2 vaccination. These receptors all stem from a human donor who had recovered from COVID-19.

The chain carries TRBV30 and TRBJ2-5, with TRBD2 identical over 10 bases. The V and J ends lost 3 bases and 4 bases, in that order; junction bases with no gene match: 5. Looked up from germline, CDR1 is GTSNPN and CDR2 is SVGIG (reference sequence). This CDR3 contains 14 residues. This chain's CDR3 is CAWSLAGVLETQYF. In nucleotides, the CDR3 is TGTGCCTGGAGCCTAGCGGGAGTTTTAGAGACCCAGTACTTC.

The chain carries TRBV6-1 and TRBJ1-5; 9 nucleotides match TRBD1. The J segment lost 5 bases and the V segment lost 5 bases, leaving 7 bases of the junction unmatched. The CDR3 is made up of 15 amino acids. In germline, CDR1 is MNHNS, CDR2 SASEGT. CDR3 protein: CASSKTRDRDQPQHF. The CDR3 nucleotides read TGTGCCAGCAGTAAAACCCGGGACAGGGATCAGCCCCAGCATTTT.

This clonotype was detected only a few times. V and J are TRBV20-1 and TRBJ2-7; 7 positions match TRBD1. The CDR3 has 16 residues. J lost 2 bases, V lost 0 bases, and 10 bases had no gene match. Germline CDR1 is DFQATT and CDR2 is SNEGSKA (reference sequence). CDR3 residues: CSARDPQGVDTYEQYF. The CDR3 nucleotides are TGCAGTGCTAGAGACCCGCAGGGGGTGGACACCTACGAGCAGTACTTC.

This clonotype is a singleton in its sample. CDR3 sequence reads: CASSLGPGQGAREGDYGYTF. DNA of the CDR3: TGTGCCAGCAGCTTAGGTCCGGGCCAGGGTGCCAGGGAGGGGGACTATGGCTACACCTTC. The chain has TRBV7-9 and TRBJ1-2, with D tentatively TRBD1 (6 bases). The CDR3 is 20 residues long. Trimming removed 1 base at V and 3 bases at J, with 27 bases between. CDR1 and CDR2 from the germline V gene are SEHNR and FQNEAQ (reference sequence).

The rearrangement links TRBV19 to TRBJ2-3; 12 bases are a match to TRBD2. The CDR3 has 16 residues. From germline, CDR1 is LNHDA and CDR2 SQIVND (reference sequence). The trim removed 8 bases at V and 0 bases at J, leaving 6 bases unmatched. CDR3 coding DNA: TGTGCCAGTCGATGGACTAGCGGGATTAGCACAGATACGCAGTATTTT. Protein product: CASRWTSGISTDTQYF.

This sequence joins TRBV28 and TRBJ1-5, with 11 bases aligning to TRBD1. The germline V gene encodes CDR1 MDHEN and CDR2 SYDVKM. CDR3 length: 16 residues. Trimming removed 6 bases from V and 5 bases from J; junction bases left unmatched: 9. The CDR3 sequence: CASSPWTGGYDQPQHF. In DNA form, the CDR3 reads TGTGCCAGCAGCCCATGGACAGGGGGCTACGATCAGCCCCAGCATTTT. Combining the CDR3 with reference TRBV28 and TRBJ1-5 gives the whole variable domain DVKVTQSSRYLVKRTGEKVFLECVQDMDHENMFWYRQDPGLGLRLIYFSYDVKMKEKGDIPEGYSVSREKKERFSLILESASTNQTSMYLCASSPWTGGYDQPQHFGDGTRLSIL.

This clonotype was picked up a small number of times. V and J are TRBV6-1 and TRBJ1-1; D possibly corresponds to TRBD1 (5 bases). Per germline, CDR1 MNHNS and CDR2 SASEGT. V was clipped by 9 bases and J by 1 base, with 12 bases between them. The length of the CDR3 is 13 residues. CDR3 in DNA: TGTGCCAGTATCGGAGGGGCGAACACTGAAGCTTTCTTT. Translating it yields CASIGGANTEAFF.

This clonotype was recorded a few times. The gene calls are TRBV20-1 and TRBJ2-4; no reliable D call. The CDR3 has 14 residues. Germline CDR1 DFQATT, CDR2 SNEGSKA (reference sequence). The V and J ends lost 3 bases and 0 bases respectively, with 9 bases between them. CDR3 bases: TGCAGTGCTAGCGAATCCGTAGCCAAAAACATTCAGTACTTC. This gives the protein CSASESVAKNIQYF.

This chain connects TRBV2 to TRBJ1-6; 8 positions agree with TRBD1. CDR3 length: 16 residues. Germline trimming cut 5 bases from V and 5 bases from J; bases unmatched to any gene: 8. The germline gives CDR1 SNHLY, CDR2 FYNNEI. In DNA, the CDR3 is TGTGCCAGCAGTCAAGACAGGGGAACTAATAATTCACCCCTCCACTTT. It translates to CASSQDRGTNNSPLHF.

In nucleotides, the CDR3 is TGTGCCAGCAGCCCCGGCAGGTCTAGCGGGAGATATACGCAGTATTTT. It specifies CASSPGRSSGRYTQYF. This chain links TRBV21-1 with TRBJ2-3; TRBD2, the D gene given by the table, was not confirmed from the DNA. TRBV21-1 represents a pseudogene. The CDR3 has 16 residues.